The following is a T cell receptor (beta chain) sequence with its context. The read finishes 3 residues shy of the CDR3 end, and the germline J gene is used to complete it. Produced via immunoSEQ multiplex PCR; TCRdb's table is partial and in-frame only. Recorded here are about 22,000 clones; the top ten clones represent roughly 3.1%. This specimen comes from a study of T cells in women clearing cervical HPV infection. At the level of the study: HLA type stays a possible confounder, typing being limited.

The germline V gene has CDR1 KGHDR and CDR2 SFDVKD. CDR3 length equals 13 residues. The V gene lost 5 bases and the J gene lost 6 bases, with 12 bases spanning the gap. Prevalent HPV16 infections were excluded; only incident single HPV16 infections included. The V gene is TRBV24-1, the J gene TRBJ1-2; possibly TRBD1 for D (6 bases). The sample consisted of blood buffy coat. The source is a woman aged 18 to 75 with a cervical HPV16 infection that either progressed to CIN3+ or cleared (not recorded which). This CDR3 is CATSALDSDGYTF. The CDR3 bases that were read are TGTGCCACCAGTGCCTTGGACAGCGATGGC.